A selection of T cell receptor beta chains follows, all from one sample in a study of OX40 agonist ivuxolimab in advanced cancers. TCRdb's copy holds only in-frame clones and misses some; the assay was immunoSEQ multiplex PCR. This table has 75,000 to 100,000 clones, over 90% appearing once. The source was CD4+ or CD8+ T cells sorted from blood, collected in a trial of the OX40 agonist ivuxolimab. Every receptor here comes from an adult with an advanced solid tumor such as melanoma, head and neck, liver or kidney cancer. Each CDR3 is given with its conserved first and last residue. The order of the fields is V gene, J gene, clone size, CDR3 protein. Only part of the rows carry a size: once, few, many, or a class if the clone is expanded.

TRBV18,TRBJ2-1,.,CASSPPGREGLHEQFF
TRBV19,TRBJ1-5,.,CASSSTGFDQPQHF
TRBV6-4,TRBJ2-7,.,CAVLDRRREQYF
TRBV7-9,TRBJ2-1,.,CASSDWGAGESLGEQFF
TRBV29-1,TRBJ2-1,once,CSATKGSSYNEQFF
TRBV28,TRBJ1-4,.,CASSPRTGTNEKLFF
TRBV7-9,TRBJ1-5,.,CASSLATQPQHF
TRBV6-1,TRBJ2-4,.,CASSVGAKGNIQYF
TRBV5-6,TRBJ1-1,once,CASSQADRAISAEAFF
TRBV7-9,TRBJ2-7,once,CASSSPGYEQYF
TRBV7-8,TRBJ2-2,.,CASSLGTHTGELFF
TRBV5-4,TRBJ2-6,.,CASSPRDRGPGANVLTF
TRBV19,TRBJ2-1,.,CASSIDRGTTYNEQFF
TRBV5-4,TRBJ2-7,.,CASSRLYVDEQYF
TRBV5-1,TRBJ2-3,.,CASSLASLSTDTQYF
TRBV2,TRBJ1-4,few,CASSDAYEKLFF
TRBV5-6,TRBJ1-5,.,CASSLLNQPQHF
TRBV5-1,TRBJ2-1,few,CASRFGLAGQYNEQFF
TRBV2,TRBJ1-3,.,CASSVRDRLYHSSGNTIYF
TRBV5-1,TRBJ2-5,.,CASSLAGALHQETQYF
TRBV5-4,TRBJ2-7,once,CASSFVGYEQYF
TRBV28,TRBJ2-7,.,CASRSPGGVSYEQYF
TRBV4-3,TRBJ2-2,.,CASSQDNRVAGELFF
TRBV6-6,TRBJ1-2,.,CASSWTGENYGYTF
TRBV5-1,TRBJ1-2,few,CASSRGQGGIGYGYTF
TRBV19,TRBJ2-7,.,CASRAASYEQYF
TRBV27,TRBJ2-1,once,CASSNQPTSGKYNEQFF
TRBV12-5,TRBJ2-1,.,CASGLVRFEQFF
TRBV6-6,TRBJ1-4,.,CASGPSSVLEKLFF
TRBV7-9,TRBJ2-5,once,CASSSGGALGETQYF
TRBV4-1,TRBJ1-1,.,CASSQVPGGDTEAFF
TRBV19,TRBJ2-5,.,CASSIRGPETQYF
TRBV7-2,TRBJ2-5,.,CASRPAGIETQYF
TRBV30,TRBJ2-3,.,CAWTGGGGTQYF
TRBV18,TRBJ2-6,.,CASSLRDGPSGANVLTF
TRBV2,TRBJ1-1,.,CASSKTGRDTEAFF
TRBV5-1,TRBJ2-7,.,CASSLASGRDLGLYEQYF
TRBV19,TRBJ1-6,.,CASSWTGGRVNSPLHF
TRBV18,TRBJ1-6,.,CASSSGTGEHSPLHF
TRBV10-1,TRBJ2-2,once,CASRPGTSDGELFF
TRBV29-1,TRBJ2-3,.,CSVRQGGLAEALSTDTQYF
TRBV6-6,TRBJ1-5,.,CAIQGAGNQPQHF
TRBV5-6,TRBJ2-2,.,CASSRVTGELFF
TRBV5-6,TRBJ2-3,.,CASSLLTSGSFTDTQYF
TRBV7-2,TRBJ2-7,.,CASSFMGTSYEQYF